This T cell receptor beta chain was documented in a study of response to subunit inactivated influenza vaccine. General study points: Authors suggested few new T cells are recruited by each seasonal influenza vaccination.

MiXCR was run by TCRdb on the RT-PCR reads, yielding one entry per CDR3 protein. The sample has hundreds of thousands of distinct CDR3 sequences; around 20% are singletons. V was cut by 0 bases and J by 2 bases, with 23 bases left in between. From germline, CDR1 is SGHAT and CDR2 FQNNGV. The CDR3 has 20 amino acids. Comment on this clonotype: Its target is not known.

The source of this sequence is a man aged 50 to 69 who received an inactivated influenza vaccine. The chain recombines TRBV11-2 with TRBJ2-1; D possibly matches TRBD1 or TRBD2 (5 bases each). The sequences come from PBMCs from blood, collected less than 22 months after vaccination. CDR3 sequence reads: CASSLEQGGGWKEAYNEQFF. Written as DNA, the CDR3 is TGTGCCAGCAGCTTAGAGCAGGGTGGAGGTTGGAAGGAAGCCTACAATGAGCAGTTCTTC.